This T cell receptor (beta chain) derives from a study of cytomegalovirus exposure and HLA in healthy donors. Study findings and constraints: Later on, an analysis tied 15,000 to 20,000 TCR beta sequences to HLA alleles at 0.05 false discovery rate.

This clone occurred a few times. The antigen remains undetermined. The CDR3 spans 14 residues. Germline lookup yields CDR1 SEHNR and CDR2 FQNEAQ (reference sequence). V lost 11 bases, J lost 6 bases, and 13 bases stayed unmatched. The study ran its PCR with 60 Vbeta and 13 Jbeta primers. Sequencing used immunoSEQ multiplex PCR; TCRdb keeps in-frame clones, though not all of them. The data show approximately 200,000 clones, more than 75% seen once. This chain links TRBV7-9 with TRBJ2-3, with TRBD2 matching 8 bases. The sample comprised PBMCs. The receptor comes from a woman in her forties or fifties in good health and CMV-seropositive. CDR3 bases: TGTGCCTGCTGGGCGGGGGGAGTGACGGATACGCAGTATTTT. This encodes CACWAGGVTDTQYF.